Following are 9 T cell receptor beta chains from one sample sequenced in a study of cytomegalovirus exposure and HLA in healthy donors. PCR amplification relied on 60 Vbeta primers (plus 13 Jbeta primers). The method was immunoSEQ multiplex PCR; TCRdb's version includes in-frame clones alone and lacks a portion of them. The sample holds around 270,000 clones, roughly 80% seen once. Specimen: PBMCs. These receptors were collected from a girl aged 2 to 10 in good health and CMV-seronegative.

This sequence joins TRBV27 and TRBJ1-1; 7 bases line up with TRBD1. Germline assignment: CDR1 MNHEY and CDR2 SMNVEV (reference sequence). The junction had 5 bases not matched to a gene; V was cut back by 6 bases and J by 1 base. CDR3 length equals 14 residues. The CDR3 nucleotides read TGTGCCAGCAGCTGGGACAGTCAGAACACTGAAGCTTTCTTT. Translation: CASSWDSQNTEAFF.

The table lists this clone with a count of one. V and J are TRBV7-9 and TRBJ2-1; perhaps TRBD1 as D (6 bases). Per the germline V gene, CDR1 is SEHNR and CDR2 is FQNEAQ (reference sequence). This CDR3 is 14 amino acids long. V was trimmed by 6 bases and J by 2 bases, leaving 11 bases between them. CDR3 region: CASRSGQTYNEQFF. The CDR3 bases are TGTGCCAGCAGATCCGGACAGACCTACAATGAGCAGTTCTTC.

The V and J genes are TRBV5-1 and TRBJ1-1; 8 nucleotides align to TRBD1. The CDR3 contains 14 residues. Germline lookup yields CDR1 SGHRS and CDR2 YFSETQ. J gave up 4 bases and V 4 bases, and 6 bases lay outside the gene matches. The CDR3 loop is CASSPGGEVTEAFF. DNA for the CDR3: TGCGCCAGCAGCCCAGGGGGCGAGGTCACTGAAGCTTTCTTT.

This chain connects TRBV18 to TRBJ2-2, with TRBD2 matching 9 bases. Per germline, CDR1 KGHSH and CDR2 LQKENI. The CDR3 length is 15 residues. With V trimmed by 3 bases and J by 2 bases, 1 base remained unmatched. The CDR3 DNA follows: TGTGCCAGCTCACCGGGACTAGCTAACACCGGGGAGCTGTTTTTT. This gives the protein CASSPGLANTGELFF.

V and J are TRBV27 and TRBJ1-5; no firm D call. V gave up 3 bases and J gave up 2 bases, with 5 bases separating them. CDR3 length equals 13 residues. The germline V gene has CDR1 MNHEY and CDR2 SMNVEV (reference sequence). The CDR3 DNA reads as TGTGCCAGCAGTTTTGGAGGCAATCAGCCCCAGCATTTT. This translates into CASSFGGNQPQHF.

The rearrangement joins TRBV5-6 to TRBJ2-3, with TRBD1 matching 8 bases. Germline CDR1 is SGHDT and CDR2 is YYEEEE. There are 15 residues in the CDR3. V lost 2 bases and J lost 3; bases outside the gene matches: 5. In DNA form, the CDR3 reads TGTGCCAGCAGCTTCCGGGACAGGCTGACAGATACGCAGTATTTT. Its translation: CASSFRDRLTDTQYF.

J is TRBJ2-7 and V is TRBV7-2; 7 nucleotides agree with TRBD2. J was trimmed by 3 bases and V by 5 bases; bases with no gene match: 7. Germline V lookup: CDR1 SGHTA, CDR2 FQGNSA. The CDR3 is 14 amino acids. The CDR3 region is CASSQTSTNYEQYF. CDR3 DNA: TGTGCCAGCAGCCAGACTAGCACAAACTACGAGCAGTACTTC.

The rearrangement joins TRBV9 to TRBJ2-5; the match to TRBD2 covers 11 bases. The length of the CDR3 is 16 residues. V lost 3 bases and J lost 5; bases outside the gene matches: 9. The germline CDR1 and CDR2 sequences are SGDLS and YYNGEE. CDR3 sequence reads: CASSAFSSGGWETQYF. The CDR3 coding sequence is TGTGCCAGCAGCGCCTTTTCTAGCGGGGGGTGGGAGACCCAGTACTTC.

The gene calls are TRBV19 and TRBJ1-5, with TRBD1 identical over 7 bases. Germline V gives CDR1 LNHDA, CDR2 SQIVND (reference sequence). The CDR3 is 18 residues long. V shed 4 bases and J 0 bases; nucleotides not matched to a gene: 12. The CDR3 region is CASSTDRAPRYSNQPQHF. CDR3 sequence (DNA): TGTGCCAGTAGTACAGACAGGGCCCCGCGCTATAGCAATCAGCCCCAGCATTTT. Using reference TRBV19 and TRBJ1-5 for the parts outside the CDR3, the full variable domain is DGGITQSPKYLFRKEGQNVTLSCEQNLNHDAMYWYRQDPGQGLRLIYYSQIVNDFQKGDIAEGYSVSREKKESFPLTVTSAQKNPTAFYLCASSTDRAPRYSNQPQHFGDGTRLSIL.